Sequencing of this T cell receptor (beta chain) was carried out in a study of blood T cells in healthy people across ages. For the second PCR, which ran for about 7 to 12 cycles, a sample-barcoded 5' primer and a J-beta primer mix were used. TCRdb reprocessed the 5' RACE reads with MiXCR, giving one entry per CDR3 protein. The sample holds about a million distinct CDR3 sequences, around 54% seen once. CDR1 and CDR2 (germline): DFQATT, SNEGSKA (reference sequence). This CDR3 is 15 amino acids long. V was shortened by 3 bases and J by 1 base, with 14 bases between the two germline ends. The specimen sequenced was blood. The chain carries TRBV20-1 and TRBJ2-3; D is ambiguous. The source is a woman in her fifties or sixties in good health. The CDR3 region is CSASDPQRGTDTQYF. Here the CDR3 DNA reads TGCAGTGCTAGCGACCCCCAGAGAGGCACAGATACGCAGTATTTT.